Below, one T cell receptor beta chain is given with its context. This entry belongs to a study of CD8 T cells in Susac syndrome. RNA totalling about 0.5 to 1 ug underwent reverse transcription with random hexamers. The amplification used immunoSEQ multiplex PCR on TCR beta CDR3; it spanned 54 Vbeta and 13 Jbeta. TCRdb reanalysed the immunoSEQ multiplex PCR reads using MiXCR and keeps one entry per CDR3 protein. The sample has 130,000 to 150,000 distinct CDR3 sequences; roughly 94% are singletons. The germline V gene has CDR1 MNHEY and CDR2 SMNVEV (reference sequence). V lost 4 bases and J lost 3, with 14 bases in between. The CDR3 runs to 15 residues. From blood CD8+ and CD4+ T cells, TCR beta sequences were generated. Healthy donors matched for age and sex were used as controls.

The chain joins TRBV27 to TRBJ2-3; no clear D gene. The receptor comes from a human donor in good health. Sequencing was done on a sample of CD8+ T cells from PBMCs. The CDR3 DNA is TGTGCCAGCAGTTCCCTTGGGTATGAAACAGATACGCAGTATTTT. This sequence encodes CASSSLGYETDTQYF.